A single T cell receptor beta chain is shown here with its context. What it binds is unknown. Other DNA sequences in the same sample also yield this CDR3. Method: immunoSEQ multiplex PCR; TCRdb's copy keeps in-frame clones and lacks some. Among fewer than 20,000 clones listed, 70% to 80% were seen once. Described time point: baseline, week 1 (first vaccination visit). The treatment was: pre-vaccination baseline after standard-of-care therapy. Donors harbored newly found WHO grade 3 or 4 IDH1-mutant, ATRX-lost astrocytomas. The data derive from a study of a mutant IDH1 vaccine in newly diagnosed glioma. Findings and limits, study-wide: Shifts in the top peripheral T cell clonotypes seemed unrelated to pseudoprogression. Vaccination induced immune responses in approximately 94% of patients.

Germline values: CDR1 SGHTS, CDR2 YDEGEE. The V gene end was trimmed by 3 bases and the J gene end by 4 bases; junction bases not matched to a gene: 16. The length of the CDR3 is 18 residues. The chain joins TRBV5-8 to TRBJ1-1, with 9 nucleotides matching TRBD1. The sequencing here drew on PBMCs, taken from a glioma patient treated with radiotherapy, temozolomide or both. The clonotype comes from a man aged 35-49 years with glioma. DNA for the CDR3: TGTGCCAGCAGCTCCACGACAGGGGGTATTCTAGCGGGCACTGAAGCTTTCTTT. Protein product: CASSSTTGGILAGTEAFF.